The 2 T cell receptor beta chains given below trace back to one sample, sequenced in a study of blood T cells in healthy people across ages. Then a second PCR, running about 7 to 11 cycles, was carried out with a sample-barcoded 5' primer and a J-beta primer mix. TCRdb fed the 5' RACE reads into MiXCR, producing one record per CDR3 protein. The sample contains 1.5 million to 2 million distinct CDR3 sequences, roughly 27% of which appear only once. The sample comprised blood. These TCRs come from a woman aged 25 to 45 in good health.

This clonotype was found a few times. This CDR3 is CASNVTGVGEQYF. As DNA, the CDR3 is TGTGCCAGCAATGTGACAGGGGTGGGGGAGCAGTACTTC. This chain joins TRBV25-1 and TRBJ2-4; the match to TRBD1 covers 8 bases. After removal of 7 bases from V and 13 bases from J, the junction contained 12 bases not matched to a gene. The CDR3 extends over 13 amino acids. CDR1 MGHDK and CDR2 SYGVNS come from the germline V gene.

This clonotype appeared many times. V is TRBV4-2 and J is TRBJ1-2, with D unclear. Trimming shortened V by 0 bases and J by 2 bases, and 7 bases separated the two germline ends. CDR1 and CDR2 from the germline V gene are LGHNA and YNFKEQ. CDR3 length: 14 amino acids. Here the CDR3 reads CASSQESANYGYTF. CDR3 nucleotides: TGTGCCAGCAGCCAAGAATCCGCGAACTATGGCTACACCTTC.